This entry describes one T cell receptor (beta chain). Its target is not known. This CDR3 comprises 14 residues. Trimming removed 0 bases from V and 4 bases from J, with 8 bases in between. Germline-derived CDR1 and CDR2 are MNHNY and SVGAGI (reference sequence). One entry per CDR3 protein results from TCRdb running MiXCR on the reads. The sample has hundreds of thousands of distinct CDR3 sequences; around a tenth are singletons. The data belong to a study of T cell repertoires in cytomegalovirus infection. At the level of the study: CMV infection and matching HLA type were both indicated by public TCR beta signatures. Overall study findings and caveats: People with CMV and the relevant HLA were identified by cumulative public TCR beta family frequency. HLA-C-restricted CMV clonotypes gave the most frequent clonotype in two of eight donors.

This receptor was obtained from a human donor in good health (CMV status not recorded). Some clones in this sample may be carry-over from other donors' samples. The sequencing sample was made of PBMCs. The V gene is TRBV6-6, the J gene TRBJ2-3, with unresolved D. The CDR3 bases are TGTGCCAGCAGTTACTCCCCGCCCCCAGATACGCAGTATTTT. It codes for CASSYSPPPDTQYF.